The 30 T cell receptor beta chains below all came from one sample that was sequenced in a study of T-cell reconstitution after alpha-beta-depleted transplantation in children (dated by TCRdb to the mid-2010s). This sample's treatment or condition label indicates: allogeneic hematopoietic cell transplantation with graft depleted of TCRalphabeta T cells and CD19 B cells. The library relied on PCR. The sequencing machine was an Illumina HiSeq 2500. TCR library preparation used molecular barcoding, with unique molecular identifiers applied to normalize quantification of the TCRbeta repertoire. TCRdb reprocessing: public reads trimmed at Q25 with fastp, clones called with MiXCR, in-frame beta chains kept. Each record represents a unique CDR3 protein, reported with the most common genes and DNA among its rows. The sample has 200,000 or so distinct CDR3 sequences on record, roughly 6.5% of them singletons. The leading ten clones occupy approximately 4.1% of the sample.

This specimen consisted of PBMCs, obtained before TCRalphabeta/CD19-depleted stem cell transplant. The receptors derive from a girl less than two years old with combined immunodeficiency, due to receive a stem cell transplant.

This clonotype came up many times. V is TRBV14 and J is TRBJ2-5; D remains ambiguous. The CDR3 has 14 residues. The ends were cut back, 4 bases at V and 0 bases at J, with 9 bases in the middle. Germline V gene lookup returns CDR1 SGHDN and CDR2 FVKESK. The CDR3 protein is CASSLTDDQETQYF. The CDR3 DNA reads TGTGCCAGCAGCCTGACGGACGACCAAGAGACCCAGTACTTC.

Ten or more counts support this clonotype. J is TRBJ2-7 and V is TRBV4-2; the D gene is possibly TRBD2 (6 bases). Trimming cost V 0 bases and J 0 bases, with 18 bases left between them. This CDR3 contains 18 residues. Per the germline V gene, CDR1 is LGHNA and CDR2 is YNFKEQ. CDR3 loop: CASSQDLAPSEYSYEQYF. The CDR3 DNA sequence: TGTGCCAGCAGCCAAGATTTGGCGCCTAGCGAATACTCCTACGAGCAGTACTTC.

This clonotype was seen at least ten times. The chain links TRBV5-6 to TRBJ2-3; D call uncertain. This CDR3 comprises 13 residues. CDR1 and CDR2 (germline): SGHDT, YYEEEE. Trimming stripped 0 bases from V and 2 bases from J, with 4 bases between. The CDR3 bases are TGTGCCAGCAGCTTGGGCCCCACAGATACGCAGTATTTT. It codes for CASSLGPTDTQYF.

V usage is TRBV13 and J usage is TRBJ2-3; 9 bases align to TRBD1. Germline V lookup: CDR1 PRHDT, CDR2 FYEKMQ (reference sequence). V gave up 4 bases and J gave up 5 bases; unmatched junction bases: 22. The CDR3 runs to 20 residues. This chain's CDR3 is CASSSYYSAPTGGAVDTQYF. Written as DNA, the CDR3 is TGTGCCAGCAGCTCCTACTATAGCGCCCCCACAGGGGGCGCCGTAGATACGCAGTATTTT. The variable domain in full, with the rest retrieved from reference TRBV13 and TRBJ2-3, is AAGVIQSPRHLIKEKRETATLKCYPIPRHDTVYWYQQGPGQDPQFLISFYEKMQSDKGSIPDRFSAQQFSDYHSELNMSSLELGDSALYFCASSSYYSAPTGGAVDTQYFGPGTRLTVL.

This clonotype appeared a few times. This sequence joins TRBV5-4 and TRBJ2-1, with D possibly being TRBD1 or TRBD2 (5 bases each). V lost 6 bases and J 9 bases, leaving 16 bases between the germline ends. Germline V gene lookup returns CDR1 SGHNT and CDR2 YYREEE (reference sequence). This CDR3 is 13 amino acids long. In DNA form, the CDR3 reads TGTGCCAGCACCATTACGGTCGGGGCTGAGCAGTTCTTC. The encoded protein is CASTITVGAEQFF.

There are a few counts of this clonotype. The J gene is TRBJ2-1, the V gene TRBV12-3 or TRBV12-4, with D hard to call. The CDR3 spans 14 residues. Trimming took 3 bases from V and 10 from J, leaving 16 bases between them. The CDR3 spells CASSFHSSANEQFF. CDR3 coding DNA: TGTGCCAGCAGTTTCCACTCCTCGGCGAACGAGCAGTTCTTC.

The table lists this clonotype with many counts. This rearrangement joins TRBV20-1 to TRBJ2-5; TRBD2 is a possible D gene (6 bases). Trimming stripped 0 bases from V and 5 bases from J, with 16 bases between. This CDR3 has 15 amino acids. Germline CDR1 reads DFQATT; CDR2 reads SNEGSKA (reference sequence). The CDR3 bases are TGCAGTGCTAGAGAGGAGGGCGTCGGGTTGGAGACCCAGTACTTC. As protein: CSAREEGVGLETQYF.

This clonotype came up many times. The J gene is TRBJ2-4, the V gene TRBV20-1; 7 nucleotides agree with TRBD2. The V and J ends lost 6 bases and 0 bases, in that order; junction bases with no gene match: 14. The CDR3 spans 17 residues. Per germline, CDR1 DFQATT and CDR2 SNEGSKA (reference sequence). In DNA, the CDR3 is TGCAGTGCGGGAAGACTAGCTCTGGGACTAGCCAAAAACATTCAGTACTTC. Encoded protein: CSAGRLALGLAKNIQYF.

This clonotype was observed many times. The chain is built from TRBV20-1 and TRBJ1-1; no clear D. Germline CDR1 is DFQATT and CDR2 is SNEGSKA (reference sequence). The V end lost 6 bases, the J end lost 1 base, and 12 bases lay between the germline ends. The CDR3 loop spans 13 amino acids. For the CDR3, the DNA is TGCAGTGCGTACAGAGCTCCGAACACTGAAGCTTTCTTT. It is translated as CSAYRAPNTEAFF.

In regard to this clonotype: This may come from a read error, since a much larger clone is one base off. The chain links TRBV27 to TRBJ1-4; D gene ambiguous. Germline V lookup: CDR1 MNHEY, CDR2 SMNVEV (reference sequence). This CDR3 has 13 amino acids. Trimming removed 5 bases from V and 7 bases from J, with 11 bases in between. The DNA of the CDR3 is TGTGCCAGCAGTCCGATTTATGGTGAAAAACTGTTTTTT. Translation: CASSPIYGEKLFF.

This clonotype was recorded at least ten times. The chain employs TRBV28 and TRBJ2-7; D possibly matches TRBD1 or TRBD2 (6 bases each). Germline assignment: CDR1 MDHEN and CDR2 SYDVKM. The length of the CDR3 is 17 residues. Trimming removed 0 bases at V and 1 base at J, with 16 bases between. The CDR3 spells CASSLWGGTRESYEQYF. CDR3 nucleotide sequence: TGTGCCAGCAGTTTATGGGGCGGGACACGTGAATCCTACGAGCAGTACTTC.

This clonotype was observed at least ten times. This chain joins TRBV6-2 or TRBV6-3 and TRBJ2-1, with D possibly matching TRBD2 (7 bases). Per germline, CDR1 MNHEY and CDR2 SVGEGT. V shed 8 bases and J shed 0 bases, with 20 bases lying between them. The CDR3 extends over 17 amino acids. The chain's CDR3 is CASSAGAGHSSYNEQFF. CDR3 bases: TGTGCCAGCTCTGCCGGAGCGGGACACTCCTCCTACAATGAGCAGTTCTTC.

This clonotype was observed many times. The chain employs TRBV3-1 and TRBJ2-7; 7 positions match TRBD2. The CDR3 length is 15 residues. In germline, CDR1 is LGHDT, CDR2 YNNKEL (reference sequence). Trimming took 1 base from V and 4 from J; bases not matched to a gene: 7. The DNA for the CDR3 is TGTGCCAGCAGCCAAGGGCCCAGCGGGATTTACGAGCAGTACTTC. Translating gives CASSQGPSGIYEQYF.

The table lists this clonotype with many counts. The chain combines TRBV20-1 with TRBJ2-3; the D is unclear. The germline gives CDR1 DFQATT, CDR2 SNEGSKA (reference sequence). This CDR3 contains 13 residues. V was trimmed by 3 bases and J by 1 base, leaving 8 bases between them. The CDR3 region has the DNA TGCAGTGCTAGTGGTCCCCGCACAGATACGCAGTATTTT. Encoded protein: CSASGPRTDTQYF.

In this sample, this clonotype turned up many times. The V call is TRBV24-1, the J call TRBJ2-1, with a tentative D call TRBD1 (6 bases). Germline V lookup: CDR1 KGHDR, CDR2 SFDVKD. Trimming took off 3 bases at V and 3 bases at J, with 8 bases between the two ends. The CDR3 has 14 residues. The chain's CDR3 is CATSDPDSYNEQFF. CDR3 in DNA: TGTGCCACCAGTGATCCGGACAGCTACAATGAGCAGTTCTTC.

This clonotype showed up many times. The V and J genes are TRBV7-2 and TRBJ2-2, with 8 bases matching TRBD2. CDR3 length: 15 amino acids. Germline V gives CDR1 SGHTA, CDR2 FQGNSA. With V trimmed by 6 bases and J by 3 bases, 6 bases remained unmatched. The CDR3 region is CASSFTSGHTGELFF. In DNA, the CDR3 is TGTGCCAGCAGTTTCACTAGCGGCCACACCGGGGAGCTGTTTTTT.

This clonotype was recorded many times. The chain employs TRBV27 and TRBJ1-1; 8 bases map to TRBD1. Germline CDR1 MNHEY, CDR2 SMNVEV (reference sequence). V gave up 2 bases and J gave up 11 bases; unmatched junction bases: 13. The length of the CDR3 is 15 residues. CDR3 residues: CASSLLQSGGQEAFF. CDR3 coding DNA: TGTGCCAGCAGTTTACTACAATCGGGGGGACAGGAGGCTTTCTTT.

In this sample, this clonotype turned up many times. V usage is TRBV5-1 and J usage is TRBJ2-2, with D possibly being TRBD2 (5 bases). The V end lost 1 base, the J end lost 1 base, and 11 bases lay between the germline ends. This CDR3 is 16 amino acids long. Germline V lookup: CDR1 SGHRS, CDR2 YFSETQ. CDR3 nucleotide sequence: TGCGCCAGCAGCTTGAGGACGGAGGAGAACACCGGGGAGCTGTTTTTT. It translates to CASSLRTEENTGELFF.

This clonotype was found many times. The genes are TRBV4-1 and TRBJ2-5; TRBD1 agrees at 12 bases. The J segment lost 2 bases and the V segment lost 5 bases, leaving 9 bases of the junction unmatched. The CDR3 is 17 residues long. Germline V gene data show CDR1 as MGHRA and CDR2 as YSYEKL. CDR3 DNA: TGCGCCAGCAGCACCGGGACAGGGGGCTATAGGCAAGAGACCCAGTACTTC. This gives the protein CASSTGTGGYRQETQYF.

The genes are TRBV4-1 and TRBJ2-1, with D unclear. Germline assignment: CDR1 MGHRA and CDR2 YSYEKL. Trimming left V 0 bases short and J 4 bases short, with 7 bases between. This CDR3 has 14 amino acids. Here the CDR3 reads CASSQEGGYNEQFF. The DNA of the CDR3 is TGCGCCAGCAGCCAAGAAGGCGGTTACAATGAGCAGTTCTTC.

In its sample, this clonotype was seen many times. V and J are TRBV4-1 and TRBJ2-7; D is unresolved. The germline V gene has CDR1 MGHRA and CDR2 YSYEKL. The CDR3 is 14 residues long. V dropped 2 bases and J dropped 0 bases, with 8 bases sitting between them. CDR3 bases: TGCGCCAGCAGCCAACCGACGGACTCCTACGAGCAGTACTTC. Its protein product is CASSQPTDSYEQYF.

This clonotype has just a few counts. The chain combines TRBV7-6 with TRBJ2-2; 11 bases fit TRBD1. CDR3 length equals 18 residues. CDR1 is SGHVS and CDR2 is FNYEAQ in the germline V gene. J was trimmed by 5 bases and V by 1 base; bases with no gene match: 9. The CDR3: CASSLDGPGTGGTGELFF. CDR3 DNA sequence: TGTGCCAGCAGCTTAGACGGCCCTGGGACAGGGGGGACCGGGGAGCTGTTTTTT.

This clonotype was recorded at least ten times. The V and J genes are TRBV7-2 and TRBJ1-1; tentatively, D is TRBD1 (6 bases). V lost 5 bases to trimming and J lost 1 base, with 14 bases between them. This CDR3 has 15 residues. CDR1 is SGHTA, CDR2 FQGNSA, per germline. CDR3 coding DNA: TGTGCCAGCAGCCCGATACGGACAGCGAACACTGAAGCTTTCTTT. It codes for CASSPIRTANTEAFF.

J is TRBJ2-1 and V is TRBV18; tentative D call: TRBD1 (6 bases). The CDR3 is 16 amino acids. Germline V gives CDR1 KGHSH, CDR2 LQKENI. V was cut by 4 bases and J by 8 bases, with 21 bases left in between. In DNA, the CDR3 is TGTGCCAGCTCACTCACCACAGGGTTAGGGGCCCATGAGCAGTTCTTC. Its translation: CASSLTTGLGAHEQFF.

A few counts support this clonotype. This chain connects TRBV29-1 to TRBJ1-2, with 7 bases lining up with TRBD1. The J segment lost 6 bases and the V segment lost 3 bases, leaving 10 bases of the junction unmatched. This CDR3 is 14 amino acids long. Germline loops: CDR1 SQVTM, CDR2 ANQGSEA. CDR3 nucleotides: TGCAGCGTTGATAGTCACACCACAGGGGATGGCTACACCTTC. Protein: CSVDSHTTGDGYTF.

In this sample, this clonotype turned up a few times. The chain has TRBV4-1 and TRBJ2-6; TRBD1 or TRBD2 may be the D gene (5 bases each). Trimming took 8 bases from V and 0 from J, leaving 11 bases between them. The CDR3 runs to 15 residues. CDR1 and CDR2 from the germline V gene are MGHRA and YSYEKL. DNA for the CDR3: TGCGCCAGCCGGGACGCAAGCTCTGGGGCCAACGTCCTGACTTTC. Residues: CASRDASSGANVLTF.

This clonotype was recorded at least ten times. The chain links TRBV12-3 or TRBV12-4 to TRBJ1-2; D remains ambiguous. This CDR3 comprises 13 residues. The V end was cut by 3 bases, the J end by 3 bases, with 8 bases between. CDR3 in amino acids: CASSLGRDYGYTF. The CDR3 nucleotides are TGTGCCAGCAGTTTGGGCCGAGACTATGGCTACACCTTC.

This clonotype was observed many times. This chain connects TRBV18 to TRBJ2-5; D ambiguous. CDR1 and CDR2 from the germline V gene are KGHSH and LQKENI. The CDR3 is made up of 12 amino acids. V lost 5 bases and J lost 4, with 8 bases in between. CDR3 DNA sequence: TGTGCCAGCTCAGCGCCGCTAGAGACCCAGTACTTC. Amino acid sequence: CASSAPLETQYF.

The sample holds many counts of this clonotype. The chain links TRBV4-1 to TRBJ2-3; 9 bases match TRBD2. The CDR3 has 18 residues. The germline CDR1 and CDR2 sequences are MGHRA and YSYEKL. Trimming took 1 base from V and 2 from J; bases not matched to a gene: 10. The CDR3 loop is CASSQVGVSGGITDTQYF. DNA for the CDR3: TGCGCCAGCAGCCAAGTGGGGGTGAGCGGGGGGATCACAGATACGCAGTATTTT.

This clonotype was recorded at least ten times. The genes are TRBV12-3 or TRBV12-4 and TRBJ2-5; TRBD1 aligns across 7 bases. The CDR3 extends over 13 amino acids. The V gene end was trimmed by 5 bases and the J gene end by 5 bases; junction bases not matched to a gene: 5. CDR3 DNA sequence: TGTGCCAGCAGTCTCGGGACAGTGGAGACCCAGTACTTC. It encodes CASSLGTVETQYF.